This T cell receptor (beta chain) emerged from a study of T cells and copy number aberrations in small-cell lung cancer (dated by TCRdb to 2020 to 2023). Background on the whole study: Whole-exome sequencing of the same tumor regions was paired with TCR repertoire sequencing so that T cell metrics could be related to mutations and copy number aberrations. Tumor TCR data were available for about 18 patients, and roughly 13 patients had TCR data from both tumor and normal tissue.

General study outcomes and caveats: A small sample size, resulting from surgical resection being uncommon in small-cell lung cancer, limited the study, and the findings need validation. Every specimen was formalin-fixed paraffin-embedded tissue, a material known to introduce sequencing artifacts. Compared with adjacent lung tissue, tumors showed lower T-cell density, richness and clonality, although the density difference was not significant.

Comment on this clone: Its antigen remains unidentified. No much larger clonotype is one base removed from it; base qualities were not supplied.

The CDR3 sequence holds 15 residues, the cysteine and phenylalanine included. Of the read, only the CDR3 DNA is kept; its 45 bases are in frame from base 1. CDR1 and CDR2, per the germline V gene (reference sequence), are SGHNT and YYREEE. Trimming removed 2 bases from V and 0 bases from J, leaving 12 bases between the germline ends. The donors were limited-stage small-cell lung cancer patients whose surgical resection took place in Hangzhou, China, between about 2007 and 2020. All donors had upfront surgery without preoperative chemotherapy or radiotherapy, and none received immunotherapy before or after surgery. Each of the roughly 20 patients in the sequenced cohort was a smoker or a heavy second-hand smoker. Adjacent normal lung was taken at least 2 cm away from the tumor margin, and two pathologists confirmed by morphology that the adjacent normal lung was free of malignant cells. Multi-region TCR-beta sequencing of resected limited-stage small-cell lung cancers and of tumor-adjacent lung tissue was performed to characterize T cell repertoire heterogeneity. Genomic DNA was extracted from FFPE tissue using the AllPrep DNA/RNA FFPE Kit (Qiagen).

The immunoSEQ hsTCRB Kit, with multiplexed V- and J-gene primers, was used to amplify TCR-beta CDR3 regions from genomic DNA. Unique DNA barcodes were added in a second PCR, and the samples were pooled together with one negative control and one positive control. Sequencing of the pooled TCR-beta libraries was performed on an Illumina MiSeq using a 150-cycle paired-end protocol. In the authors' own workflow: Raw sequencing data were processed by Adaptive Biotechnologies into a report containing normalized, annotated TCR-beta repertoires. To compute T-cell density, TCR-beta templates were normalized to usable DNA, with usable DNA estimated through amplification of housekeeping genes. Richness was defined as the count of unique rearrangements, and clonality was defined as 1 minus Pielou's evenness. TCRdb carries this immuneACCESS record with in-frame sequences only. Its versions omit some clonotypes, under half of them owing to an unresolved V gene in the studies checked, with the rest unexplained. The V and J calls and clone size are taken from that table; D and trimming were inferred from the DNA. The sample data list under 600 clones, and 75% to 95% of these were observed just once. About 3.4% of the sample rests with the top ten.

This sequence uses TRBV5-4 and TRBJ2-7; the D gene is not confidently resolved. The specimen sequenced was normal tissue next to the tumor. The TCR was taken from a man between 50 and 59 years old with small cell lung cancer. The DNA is TGTGCCAGCAGCTTAAGAACAAGCAGCTCCTACGAGCAGTACTTC. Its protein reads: CASSLRTSSSYEQYF.